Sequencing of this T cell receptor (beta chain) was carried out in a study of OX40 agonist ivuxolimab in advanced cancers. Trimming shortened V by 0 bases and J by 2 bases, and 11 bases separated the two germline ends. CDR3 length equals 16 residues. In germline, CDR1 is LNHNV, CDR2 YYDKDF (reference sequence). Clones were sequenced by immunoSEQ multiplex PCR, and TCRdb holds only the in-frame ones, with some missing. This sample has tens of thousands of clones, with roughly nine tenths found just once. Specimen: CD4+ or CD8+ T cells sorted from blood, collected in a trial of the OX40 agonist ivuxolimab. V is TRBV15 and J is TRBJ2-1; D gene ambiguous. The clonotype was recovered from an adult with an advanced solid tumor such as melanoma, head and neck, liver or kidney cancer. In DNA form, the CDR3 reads TGTGCCACCAGCAGAGATCCATTGAACCCCTACAATGAGCAGTTCTTC. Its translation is CATSRDPLNPYNEQFF.